These 2 T cell receptor beta chains originate from one sample sequenced in a study of response to subunit inactivated influenza vaccine. TCRdb re-called the RT-PCR reads through MiXCR, storing one row per CDR3 protein. The sample carries hundreds of thousands of distinct CDR3 sequences, 7.5% to 8.5% recorded once. Sequencing was performed on PBMCs from blood, taken roughly 24 months after vaccination. The receptors here all came from a man aged 50 to 69 who received an inactivated influenza vaccine.

This chain connects TRBV5-1 to TRBJ2-7; no reliable D call. V was shortened by 0 bases and J by 6 bases, with 7 bases between the two germline ends. There are 12 residues in the CDR3. Germline lookup yields CDR1 SGHRS and CDR2 YFSETQ. The CDR3 DNA reads TGCGCCAGCAGCTTGGAAGGCAGCGAGCAGTACTTC. Amino acids: CASSLEGSEQYF.

In this sample, this clonotype turned up many times. V usage is TRBV5-1 and J usage is TRBJ2-5, with a weak D call TRBD1 (6 bases). This CDR3 region has 14 residues. The V end was cut by 8 bases, the J end by 5 bases, with 19 bases between. Germline assignment: CDR1 SGHRS and CDR2 YFSETQ. CDR3 amino acids: CASEGGDRRETQYF. CDR3 nucleotide sequence: TGCGCCAGTGAAGGAGGCGACAGGCGGGAGACCCAGTACTTC.